There are a few counts of the clone carrying this TCR beta chain. This entry comes from a study of blood T cell repertoires in COVID-19. For the study at large: The United States, Italy and Spain were the sources of the acute and convalescent COVID-19 samples. T cells, B-cell-depleted T cells, or PBMCs provided the cDNA or gDNA that served as material.

Study processing details: From reference gene primer amplification, estimates of nucleated cell counts were derived. Clones were read by immunoSEQ multiplex PCR, and TCRdb kept only the in-frame ones, dropping some. V and J calls and clone size are given by that table; D and trimming were obtained from the DNA. The sample shows tens of thousands of clones, approximately 90% of them seen only once. The CDR3 sequence is 15 residues long. Trimming shortened V by 0 bases and J by 4 bases, and 12 bases separated the two germline ends. From germline, CDR1 is LGHNA and CDR2 YNFKEQ. The receptor comes from a human donor in a cohort sampled during active COVID-19. The chain recombines TRBV4-2 with TRBJ1-2; D not resolved. The sample taken for sequencing was peripheral blood. CDR3 nucleotides: TGTGCCAGCAGCCAAGAAGCAGGCGAAAGCTATGGCTACACCTTC. It codes for CASSQEAGESYGYTF.